This T cell receptor (beta chain) was documented in a study of shared T cell receptors in the human thymus. The assay was immunoSEQ multiplex PCR, and TCRdb's table has in-frame clones only and misses some. The sample consists of 65,000 to 70,000 clones, more than 90% of them appearing once. Trimming left V 5 bases short and J 1 base short, with 15 bases between. From germline, CDR1 is SEHNR and CDR2 FQNEAQ (reference sequence). There are 16 residues in the CDR3. The count of this clone is one. Sequenced: thymocytes. The sequence was obtained from a human donor. The chain carries TRBV7-9 and TRBJ1-5; D not resolved. The CDR3: CASSASGGFSNQPQHF. CDR3 nucleotide sequence: TGTGCCAGCAGCGCTTCGGGAGGGTTCAGCAATCAGCCCCAGCATTTT.